This T cell receptor beta chain comes out of a study of blood T cell repertoires in COVID-19. Produced via immunoSEQ multiplex PCR; TCRdb's table is partial and in-frame only. The data show under 40,000 clones, with 87% seen just once and roughly a tenth held by the top ten. This clone occurred once. This TCR was sampled from a man older than 75 with active COVID-19. Material: peripheral blood.

CDR3 sequence reads: CASSPTSGRGDTQYF. CDR3 sequence (DNA): TGTGCCAGCAGCCCGACTAGCGGGAGAGGTGATACGCAGTATTTT. The chain joins TRBV7-9 to TRBJ2-3; TRBD2 matches 12 bases. Losses at the gene ends were 5 bases for V and 6 bases for J; bases not matched to a gene: 6. This CDR3 has 15 residues. Germline CDR1 reads SEHNR; CDR2 reads FQNEAQ (reference sequence).